This TCR beta chain appears in the sequencing data of a study of vaccination effects on CD4 cells after COVID-19. Findings and limits, study-wide: Marked clonal contraction was seen in infection- and vaccine-induced clones late after vaccination.

The CDR3 contains 15 residues. Trimming took 0 bases from V and 2 from J; bases not matched to a gene: 3. Germline values: CDR1 SGHRS, CDR2 YFSETQ. Before sequencing, viral peptide pools were used by the ViraFEST assay to expand antigen-specific CD4+ T cells. The culture ran for approximately 10 days, and then CD4+ T cells were isolated. Negative nucleocapsid antibody tests before and after vaccination confirmed no previous SARS-CoV-2 infection. Points on this clone: Its antigen is as yet unknown.

Repertoires were generated with immunoSEQ multiplex PCR, while TCRdb's copy carries only in-frame clones and drops some. The profile shows 70,000 to 95,000 clones, 74% of them singletons. The rearrangement uses TRBV5-1 and TRBJ2-5; 8 bases are a match to TRBD1. The material sequenced was CD4+ T cells from PBMCs cultured with HCoV-229E spike peptides, taken before COVID-19 vaccination. The receptor comes from a human donor who received a COVID-19 vaccine. In DNA form, the CDR3 reads TGCGCCAGCAGCTTGGAGACAGGGGAACAAGAGACCCAGTACTTC. As protein: CASSLETGEQETQYF.